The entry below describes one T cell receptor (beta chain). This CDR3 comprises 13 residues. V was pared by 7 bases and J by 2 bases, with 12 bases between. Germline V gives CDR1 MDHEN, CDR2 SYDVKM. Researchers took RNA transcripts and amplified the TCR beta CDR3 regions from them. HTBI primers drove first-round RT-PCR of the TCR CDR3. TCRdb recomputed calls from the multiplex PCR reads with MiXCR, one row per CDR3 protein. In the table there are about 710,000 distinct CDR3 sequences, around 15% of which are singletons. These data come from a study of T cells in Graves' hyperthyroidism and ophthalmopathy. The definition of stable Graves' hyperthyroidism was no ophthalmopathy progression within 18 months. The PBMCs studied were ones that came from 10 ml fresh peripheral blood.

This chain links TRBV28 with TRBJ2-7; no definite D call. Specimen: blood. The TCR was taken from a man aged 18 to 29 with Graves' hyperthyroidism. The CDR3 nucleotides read TGTGCCAGCACCACCACGGGCCCCTACGAGCAGTACTTC. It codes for CASTTTGPYEQYF.